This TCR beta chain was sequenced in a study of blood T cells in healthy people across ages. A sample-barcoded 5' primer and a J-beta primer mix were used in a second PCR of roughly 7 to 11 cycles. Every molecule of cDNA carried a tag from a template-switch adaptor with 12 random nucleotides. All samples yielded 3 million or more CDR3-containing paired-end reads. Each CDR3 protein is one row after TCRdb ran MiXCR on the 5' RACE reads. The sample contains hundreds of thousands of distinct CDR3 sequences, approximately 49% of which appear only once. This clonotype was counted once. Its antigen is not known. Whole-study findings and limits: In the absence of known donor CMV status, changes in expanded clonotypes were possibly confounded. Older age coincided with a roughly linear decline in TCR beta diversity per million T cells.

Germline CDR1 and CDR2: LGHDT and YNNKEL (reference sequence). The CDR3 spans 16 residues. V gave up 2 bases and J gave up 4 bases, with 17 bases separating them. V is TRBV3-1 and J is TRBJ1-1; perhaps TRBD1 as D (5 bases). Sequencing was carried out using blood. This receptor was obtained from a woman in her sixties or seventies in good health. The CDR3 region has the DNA TGTGCCAGCAGCCAACCACGACCTACAGGATCCACTGAAGCTTTCTTT. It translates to CASSQPRPTGSTEAFF.